One sample yielded the 23 T cell receptor beta chains listed below, sequenced in a study of beta chain features in type 1 diabetes. The study reverse transcribed the entire isolated RNA, so it sequenced expressed TCRB transcripts. Sequencing used immunoSEQ multiplex PCR; TCRdb keeps in-frame clones, though not all of them. The table has about 160,000 clones, over 7.5% seen once. The sample comprised central memory CD4+ T cells from blood. The receptors shown here come from a man between 18 and 35 years old in good health.

The rearrangement uses TRBV4-1 and TRBJ2-5; 8 bases are shared with TRBD1. With V trimmed by 4 bases and J by 8 bases, 15 bases remained unmatched. The germline gives CDR1 MGHRA, CDR2 YSYEKL. The CDR3 covers 16 residues. CDR3 sequence: CASSPTPGQGRRTQYF. The CDR3 DNA reads TGCGCCAGCAGCCCGACCCCCGGACAGGGAAGACGCACCCAGTACTTC.

The chain couples TRBV10-3 to TRBJ1-1, with unresolved D. Germline V gene lookup returns CDR1 ENHRY and CDR2 SYGVKD. V lost 2 bases, J lost 2 bases, and 6 bases lay in between. This CDR3 has 13 amino acids. The CDR3 reads CAISEALNTEAFF. In DNA, the CDR3 is TGTGCCATCAGTGAGGCTCTAAACACTGAAGCTTTCTTT.

This clone was counted at least ten times. The V call is TRBV10-3, the J call TRBJ2-3, with D tentatively TRBD1 (6 bases). CDR3 size: 14 residues. Trimming removed 10 bases from V and 0 bases from J, with 14 bases in between. CDR1 is ENHRY and CDR2 is SYGVKD in the germline V gene. CDR3 region: CARTTRGSTDTQYF. CDR3 in DNA: TGTGCCAGAACAACCAGGGGAAGCACAGATACGCAGTATTTT.

The genes are TRBV7-9 and TRBJ1-1; TRBD1 is a possible D gene (5 bases). The CDR3 covers 13 residues. Germline V gene sequence: CDR1 SEHNR, CDR2 FQNEAQ (reference sequence). V was cut by 8 bases and J by 5 bases, with 15 bases left in between. The CDR3: CASLGQGGTEAFF. CDR3 nucleotide sequence: TGTGCCAGCCTCGGGCAGGGAGGGACTGAAGCTTTCTTT.

The chain recombines TRBV11-2 with TRBJ2-3, with D possibly matching TRBD2 (5 bases). The V end lost 5 bases, the J end lost 1 base, and 13 bases lay between the germline ends. CDR3 length: 15 residues. CDR1 and CDR2 from the germline V gene are SGHAT and FQNNGV. This CDR3 is CASSPSGARTDTQYF. CDR3 nucleotides: TGTGCCAGCAGCCCAAGCGGAGCCCGCACAGATACGCAGTATTTT.

The chain couples TRBV4-1 to TRBJ2-5; D is unclear. This CDR3 spans 14 amino acids. The V gene's germline CDR1 is MGHRA and CDR2 YSYEKL. Trimming left V 0 bases short and J 2 bases short, with 7 bases between. CDR3 region: CASSQDSLQETQYF. As DNA, the CDR3 is TGCGCCAGCAGCCAAGACAGTTTGCAAGAGACCCAGTACTTC.

This clone was seen a handful of times. The chain combines TRBV19 with TRBJ2-3; TRBD2 matches at 11 bases. The CDR3 sequence is 15 residues long. Germline V gene lookup returns CDR1 LNHDA and CDR2 SQIVND (reference sequence). Losses at the gene ends were 4 bases for V and 1 base for J; bases not matched to a gene: 1. The CDR3 region has the DNA TGTGCCAGTAGTACACTAGCGGGAGGCACAGATACGCAGTATTTT. Protein: CASSTLAGGTDTQYF.

This clone was seen only a few times. The V gene is TRBV28, the J gene TRBJ2-7; 7 positions agree with TRBD1. The V gene's germline CDR1 is MDHEN and CDR2 SYDVKM. V lost 4 bases and J lost 3; bases outside the gene matches: 6. This CDR3 is built from 14 residues. The CDR3 here is CASSWTGDLYEQYF. The CDR3 coding sequence is TGTGCCAGCAGTTGGACAGGAGATCTCTACGAGCAGTACTTC.

The V and J genes are TRBV9 and TRBJ2-7; TRBD2 matches 9 bases. Trimming cost V 0 bases and J 3 bases; bases outside gene matches: 4. The CDR3 loop spans 15 amino acids. Germline V gene sequence: CDR1 SGDLS, CDR2 YYNGEE. The CDR3 nucleotides read TGTGCCAGCAGCGTAGCGGGTAGCGGGGGCTACGAGCAGTACTTC. Translated: CASSVAGSGGYEQYF.

This rearrangement joins TRBV14 to TRBJ1-5; 12 nucleotides align to TRBD1. The CDR3 is made up of 14 amino acids. The germline CDR1 and CDR2 sequences are SGHDN and FVKESK. The J segment lost 7 bases and the V segment lost 4 bases, leaving 2 bases of the junction unmatched. The chain's CDR3 is CASSLGTGGQPQHF. The CDR3, as DNA: TGTGCCAGCAGCCTCGGGACAGGGGGCCAGCCCCAGCATTTT.

The chain carries TRBV7-3 and TRBJ2-5, with 7 bases matching TRBD1. Losses at the gene ends were 5 bases for V and 5 bases for J; bases not matched to a gene: 8. This CDR3 region has 14 residues. CDR1 and CDR2 (germline): SGHTA, FQGTGA. The CDR3 DNA follows: TGTGCCAGCAGCCAGGGACAGATAGTCGAGACCCAGTACTTC. Translated, it gives CASSQGQIVETQYF.

This chain uses TRBV6-1 with TRBJ2-5; TRBD2 agrees at 9 bases. The CDR3 length is 15 residues. J gave up 5 bases and V 4 bases, and 8 bases lay outside the gene matches. Germline lookup yields CDR1 MNHNS and CDR2 SASEGT. The CDR3 nucleotides are TGTGCCAGCAGTGGACCGGGACTAGCAGGGGAGACCCAGTACTTC. Translating gives CASSGPGLAGETQYF.

This clone was detected many times. In DNA form, the CDR3 reads TGTGCCAGCAGCTCCGGCTATCGGACACGGAACACTGAAGCTTTCTTT. Protein product: CASSSGYRTRNTEAFF. The V and J genes are TRBV7-3 and TRBJ1-1; possibly TRBD1 for D (5 bases). Per the germline V gene, CDR1 is SGHTA and CDR2 is FQGTGA. The CDR3 consists of 16 residues. The V and J ends lost 4 bases and 1 base respectively, with 16 bases between them. The full variable domain, in which reference TRBV7-3 and TRBJ1-1 provide the parts outside the CDR3, is GAGVSQTPSNKVTEKGKYVELRCDPISGHTALYWYRQSLGQGPEFLIYFQGTGAADDSGLPNDRFFAVRPEGSVSTLKIQRTERGDSAVYLCASSSGYRTRNTEAFFGQGTRLTVV.

This clone was detected only a few times. The rearrangement joins TRBV2 to TRBJ2-3; the D gene is possibly TRBD2 (5 bases). The V and J ends lost 3 bases and 1 base respectively, with 14 bases between them. This CDR3 comprises 16 residues. Germline V gene data show CDR1 as SNHLY and CDR2 as FYNNEI. The CDR3 DNA follows: TGTGCCAGCAGTGACGCGCGAGCGGCCGGCACAGATACGCAGTATTTT. It encodes CASSDARAAGTDTQYF.

This clone was seen only a few times. The genes are TRBV18 and TRBJ1-4; D gene ambiguous. CDR3 length equals 17 residues. V lost 3 bases and J lost 0, with 14 bases in between. Germline values: CDR1 KGHSH, CDR2 LQKENI. CDR3: CASSPRALIATNEKLFF. The DNA of the CDR3 is TGTGCCAGCTCACCGAGGGCGCTTATCGCAACTAATGAAAAACTGTTTTTT.

A few counts support this clone. V is TRBV5-6 and J is TRBJ2-5; TRBD2 agrees at 15 bases. This CDR3 comprises 17 residues. Germline values: CDR1 SGHDT, CDR2 YYEEEE. The ends lost 3 bases at V and 4 bases at J; junction bases unmatched: 7. The CDR3 protein is CASSSQGTSGRLETQYF. Written as DNA, the CDR3 is TGTGCCAGCAGCTCCCAAGGGACTAGCGGGAGGTTAGAGACCCAGTACTTC.

In this sample, this clone turned up many times. The rearrangement uses TRBV25-1 and TRBJ2-4; TRBD2 is a possible D gene (6 bases). The V and J ends lost 5 bases and 10 bases respectively, with 15 bases between them. From germline, CDR1 is MGHDK and CDR2 SYGVNS. The length of the CDR3 is 13 residues. The DNA for the CDR3 is TGTGCCAGCAGTACTCGGGACTCGATTATTCAGTACTTC. It translates to CASSTRDSIIQYF.

This clone has only a few counts. The chain links TRBV18 to TRBJ1-1, with D unclear. V gave up 5 bases and J gave up 1 base, with 11 bases separating them. The CDR3 has 14 residues. The germline gives CDR1 KGHSH, CDR2 LQKENI. CDR3 in amino acids: CASSGTDGNTEAFF. The DNA of the CDR3 is TGTGCCAGCTCAGGAACAGACGGGAACACTGAAGCTTTCTTT.

The V and J genes are TRBV28 and TRBJ1-6; TRBD1 agrees at 10 bases. Unmatched junction bases numbered 7, after V lost 6 bases and J lost 8 bases. The CDR3 is 15 amino acids. Germline CDR1 MDHEN, CDR2 SYDVKM. The CDR3 DNA sequence: TGTGCCAGCAGGGACCCCGGGACAGGGGATTCACCCCTCCACTTT. It is translated as CASRDPGTGDSPLHF.

The CDR3 region is CASSGQDYGYTF. DNA of the CDR3: TGTGCCAGTAGTGGACAGGACTATGGCTACACCTTC. This chain joins TRBV19 and TRBJ1-2; TRBD1 aligns across 7 bases. The V gene's germline CDR1 is LNHDA and CDR2 SQIVND (reference sequence). V lost 5 bases to trimming and J lost 3 bases; unmatched junction nucleotides: 0. There are 12 residues in the CDR3.

This clone was picked up a small number of times. The V and J genes are TRBV7-3 and TRBJ2-2, with a possible D match to TRBD2 (5 bases). V lost 2 bases to trimming and J lost 3 bases, with 10 bases between them. CDR1 is SGHTA, CDR2 FQGTGA, per germline. The CDR3 loop spans 15 amino acids. Here the CDR3 DNA reads TGTGCCAGCAGCTTATACGCTAGCCACACCGGGGAGCTGTTTTTT. This translates into CASSLYASHTGELFF.

This clone was counted a few times. This chain connects TRBV19 to TRBJ1-3, with D uncertain. From germline, CDR1 is LNHDA and CDR2 SQIVND (reference sequence). V dropped 4 bases and J dropped 0 bases, with 10 bases sitting between them. CDR3 size: 15 residues. DNA for the CDR3: TGTGCCAGTAGTACCAGTGGGAGCTCTGGAAACACCATATATTTT. Translated, it gives CASSTSGSSGNTIYF.

The sample holds a few counts of this clone. This chain connects TRBV18 to TRBJ2-2; D is ambiguous. Per the germline V gene, CDR1 is KGHSH and CDR2 is LQKENI. CDR3 length equals 16 residues. The ends were cut back, 2 bases at V and 0 bases at J, with 10 bases in the middle. The CDR3 bases are TGTGCCAGCTCACCATCGGTGGTGGCGAACACCGGGGAGCTGTTTTTT. This translates into CASSPSVVANTGELFF.